These 15 T cell receptor beta chains came from one sample sequenced in a study of blood T cells in healthy people across ages. Next came a second PCR, run for about 6 to 11 cycles, which used a sample-barcoded 5' primer along with a J-beta primer mix. From the 5' RACE reads, TCRdb called clonotypes with MiXCR, one entry per CDR3 protein. The data show about 580,000 distinct CDR3 sequences, less than 60% seen once. The sequenced sample consisted of blood. All receptors derive from an elderly man in good health.

This clonotype came up a few times. The rearrangement uses TRBV5-6 and TRBJ1-2; the D gene is possibly TRBD1 (5 bases). V gave up 7 bases and J gave up 2 bases, with 18 bases separating them. The CDR3 contains 15 residues. CDR1 is SGHDT, CDR2 YYEEEE, per germline. The CDR3 is CASGDSGAVNYGYTF. The DNA for the CDR3 is TGTGCCAGCGGAGACAGCGGGGCCGTCAACTATGGCTACACCTTC. The variable domain in full, completed from reference TRBV5-6 and TRBJ1-2, reads DAGVTQSPTHLIKTRGQQVTLRCSPKSGHDTVSWYQQALGQGPQFIFQYYEEEERQRGNFPDRFSGHQFPNYSSELNVNALLLGDSALYLCASGDSGAVNYGYTFGSGTRLTVV.

The chain couples TRBV28 to TRBJ2-3, with D hard to call. Germline CDR1 reads MDHEN; CDR2 reads SYDVKM. Deletions cut 7 bases from V and 2 bases from J, with 13 bases between. CDR3 size: 14 residues. CDR3 in amino acids: CASNDWVNTDTQYF. Written as DNA, the CDR3 is TGTGCCAGCAATGATTGGGTTAACACAGATACGCAGTATTTT.

The chain has TRBV5-1 and TRBJ2-7; D is uncertain. The CDR3 has 12 amino acids. V dropped 0 bases and J dropped 2 bases, with 3 bases sitting between them. The germline V gene has CDR1 SGHRS and CDR2 YFSETQ. CDR3 bases: TGCGCCAGCAGCTTGGACGCCTACGAGCAGTACTTC. Its translation: CASSLDAYEQYF. The full variable domain, rest sourced from reference TRBV5-1 and TRBJ2-7, is KAGVTQTPRYLIKTRGQQVTLSCSPISGHRSVSWYQQTPGQGLQFLFEYFSETQRNKGNFPGRFSGRQFSNSRSEMNVSTLELGDSALYLCASSLDAYEQYFGPGTRLTVT.

V and J are TRBV10-3 and TRBJ2-7; 8 bases align to TRBD1. Germline lookup yields CDR1 ENHRY and CDR2 SYGVKD. With V trimmed by 11 bases and J by 2 bases, 8 bases remained unmatched. The CDR3 runs 13 residues. The CDR3 is CASTDRAAYEQYF. As DNA, the CDR3 is TGTGCCTCCACGGACAGGGCGGCCTACGAGCAGTACTTC.

The count of this clonotype is one. The gene calls are TRBV7-2 and TRBJ1-5; 9 bases are shared with TRBD1. The CDR3 loop spans 14 amino acids. J gave up 5 bases and V 3 bases, and 2 bases lay outside the gene matches. The germline CDR1 and CDR2 sequences are SGHTA and FQGNSA. For the CDR3, the DNA is TGTGCCAGCAGCTTCGGACAGGGGTATCAGCCCCAGCATTTT. This codes for CASSFGQGYQPQHF.

The gene calls are TRBV29-1 and TRBJ2-3, with 11 bases matching TRBD2. The CDR3 extends over 14 amino acids. V gave up 7 bases and J gave up 1 base; unmatched junction bases: 4. The V gene's germline CDR1 is SQVTM and CDR2 ANQGSEA. The CDR3 sequence is CSASTSGGTDTQYF. Here the CDR3 DNA reads TGCAGCGCCTCGACTAGCGGGGGCACAGATACGCAGTATTTT.

The gene calls are TRBV29-1 and TRBJ2-3; D could derive from TRBD1 or TRBD2 (5 bases each). Germline V gene sequence: CDR1 SQVTM, CDR2 ANQGSEA. The CDR3 sequence is 14 residues long. The germline V and J ends were trimmed by 2 bases and 3 bases, with 12 bases remaining between them. The DNA of the CDR3 is TGCAGCGTTGAACAAGGAGAGGGGACAGATACGCAGTATTTT. It is translated as CSVEQGEGTDTQYF.

In its sample, this clonotype was seen many times. The rearrangement joins TRBV6-6 to TRBJ2-3; perhaps TRBD1 as D (5 bases). Germline-derived CDR1 and CDR2 are MNHNY and SVGAGI (reference sequence). With 4 bases removed from V and 6 bases from J, the gap between germline ends came to 14 bases. The CDR3 covers 14 residues. Here the CDR3 reads CASSSTTGADTQYF. CDR3 in DNA: TGTGCCAGCAGTTCGACGACTGGGGCGGATACGCAGTATTTT.

The rearrangement uses TRBV7-9 and TRBJ1-1; D is ambiguous. The V gene lost 2 bases and the J gene lost 0 bases, with 7 bases spanning the gap. CDR3 length: 14 amino acids. Germline loops: CDR1 SEHNR, CDR2 FQNEAQ (reference sequence). The CDR3: CASSLLILNTEAFF. In DNA, the CDR3 is TGTGCCAGCAGCTTACTGATCCTGAACACTGAAGCTTTCTTT.

This rearrangement joins TRBV4-1 to TRBJ2-1; 7 bases map to TRBD2. CDR1 MGHRA and CDR2 YSYEKL come from the germline V gene. V was clipped by 3 bases and J by 2 bases; unmatched bases: 1. The CDR3 runs 14 residues. In DNA, the CDR3 is TGCGCCAGCAGCCAGGGGGGGACCTACAATGAGCAGTTCTTC. It is translated as CASSQGGTYNEQFF.

This clonotype was detected a few times. V gene TRBV7-9 combines with J gene TRBJ2-1; D not certain. This CDR3 has 14 amino acids. The germline CDR1 and CDR2 sequences are SEHNR and FQNEAQ (reference sequence). V was clipped by 1 base and J by 4 bases, with 8 bases between them. This CDR3 is CASSLGAYYNEQFF. DNA for the CDR3: TGTGCCAGCAGCTTAGGGGCTTATTACAATGAGCAGTTCTTC.

This clonotype has only a few counts. This chain connects TRBV7-3 to TRBJ2-4, with a possible D match to TRBD2 (5 bases). The J call is doubtful: the DNA matches TRBJ2-7 better. CDR3 length equals 15 residues. CDR1 SGHTA and CDR2 FQGTGA come from the germline V gene. The CDR3 DNA reads TGTGCCAGCAGCTTAGTCAGCGGCCGCTCAACCGAGCAGTACTTC. Protein sequence: CASSLVSGRSTEQYF.

This clonotype was detected once. A much larger clone differs from this one at a single base, so this may be a read error. The chain uses TRBV11-2 and TRBJ2-3, with a weak D call TRBD1 (7 bases). The CDR3 contains 15 residues. The germline gives CDR1 SGHAT, CDR2 FQNNGV. V lost 5 bases and J 0 bases, leaving 12 bases between the germline ends. The CDR3 loop is CASSPTGTSTDTQYF. As DNA, the CDR3 is TGTGCCAGCAGCCCGACAGGGACTAGCACAGATACGCAGTATTTT.

This clonotype was counted between two and nine times. The chain is built from TRBV4-3 and TRBJ1-2; 8 bases match TRBD1. The length of the CDR3 is 16 residues. The germline V gene encodes CDR1 LGHNA and CDR2 YSLEER. Germline trimming cut 8 bases from V and 1 base from J; bases unmatched to any gene: 12. CDR3 DNA: TGCGCCAGCGCCCAAACGACAGGGGCGGATAACTATGGCTACACCTTC. This gives the protein CASAQTTGADNYGYTF.

V gene TRBV5-1 combines with J gene TRBJ2-1, with TRBD1 as a possible D gene (8 bases). The last part of the DNA fits TRBJ2-7 better; the J call may be wrong. This CDR3 comprises 17 residues. CDR1 and CDR2 (germline): SGHRS, YFSETQ. CDR3 loop: CASSFDRGGSGAYEQYF. The CDR3 DNA follows: TGCGCCAGCAGCTTCGACAGGGGTGGAAGCGGGGCCTACGAGCAGTACTTC.